Described below is a single T cell receptor beta chain sequence and its context. This entry comes from a study of response to subunit inactivated influenza vaccine. Using its own MiXCR run on the RT-PCR reads, TCRdb lists one record per CDR3 protein. The data hold approximately 480,000 distinct CDR3 sequences, with 10% to 11% observed a single time. CDR1 and CDR2 from the germline V gene are SGHTA and FQGNSA. V lost 3 bases to trimming and J lost 2 bases; unmatched junction nucleotides: 4. CDR3 length equals 16 residues. The chain joins TRBV7-2 to TRBJ1-5, with 10 bases identical to TRBD1. The material was PBMCs from blood, obtained 40 to 50 days after vaccination. This sequence originates from a man aged 45-60 years who received an inactivated influenza vaccine. CDR3 sequence: CASSLYGTGGNQPQHF. CDR3 DNA: TGTGCCAGCAGCTTGTACGGGACAGGGGGCAATCAGCCCCAGCATTTT.